This is a list of T cell receptor beta chains from one sample in a study of blood T cell repertoires in COVID-19. Produced via immunoSEQ multiplex PCR; TCRdb's table is partial and in-frame only. Found here are approximately 190,000 clones, approximately 90% of them singletons; the top ten hold approximately 5.6%. Sequenced: peripheral blood. The receptors shown here come from a middle-aged man with active or convalescent COVID-19. CDR3s include the opening cysteine and the closing phenylalanine or tryptophan. D genes are given only for firm matches. Some rows have no size entry. The others give once, few or many, or a class for an expanded clone.

d_gene: .
j_gene: TRBJ1-5
abundance: .
v_gene: TRBV30
CDR3nt: TGTGCCTGGAGTGTGGAGAGCAATCAGCCCCAGCATTTT
CDR3aa: CAWSVESNQPQHF

d_gene: .
j_gene: TRBJ1-1
abundance: once
v_gene: TRBV5-4
CDR3nt: TGTGCCAGCAGCTCAGGGTTGGATACTGAAGCTTTCTTT
CDR3aa: CASSSGLDTEAFF

d_gene: .
j_gene: TRBJ2-4
abundance: .
v_gene: TRBV28
CDR3nt: TGTGCCAGCAGTTTAGCCCTGGAGCTAGCCAAAAACATTCAGTACTTC
CDR3aa: CASSLALELAKNIQYF

d_gene: TRBD1
j_gene: TRBJ2-2
abundance: .
v_gene: TRBV28
CDR3nt: TGTGCCAGCAGGAGGGGGCGGGCCCAATCCGGGGAGCTGTTTTTT
CDR3aa: CASRRGRAQSGELFF

d_gene: .
j_gene: TRBJ1-3
abundance: few
v_gene: TRBV6-6
CDR3nt: TGTGCCAGCAGTTACCACTCGACAGGCTCTGGAAACACCATATATTTT
CDR3aa: CASSYHSTGSGNTIYF

d_gene: .
j_gene: TRBJ2-1
abundance: .
v_gene: TRBV5-6
CDR3nt: TGTGCCAGCAGCTTGGATAGTGCCTACAATGAGCAGTTCTTC
CDR3aa: CASSLDSAYNEQFF

d_gene: .
j_gene: TRBJ1-4
abundance: .
v_gene: TRBV9
CDR3nt: TGTGCCAGCAGCGTAGGTCATGCAGGGGATGAAAAACTGTTTTTT
CDR3aa: CASSVGHAGDEKLFF

d_gene: .
j_gene: TRBJ2-1
abundance: .
v_gene: TRBV6-4
CDR3nt: TGTGCCAGCAGTGGTCACAGAGAGTCCTACAATGAGCAGTTCTTC
CDR3aa: CASSGHRESYNEQFF

d_gene: .
j_gene: TRBJ2-1
abundance: .
v_gene: TRBV4-1
CDR3nt: TGCGCCAGCAGCCATCCGACAGCCTTCTCCTACAATGAGCAGTTCTTC
CDR3aa: CASSHPTAFSYNEQFF

d_gene: TRBD1
j_gene: TRBJ2-3
abundance: .
v_gene: TRBV29-1
CDR3nt: TGCAGCGTTAGGACAGGGAACCCCACATATACGCAGTATTTT
CDR3aa: CSVRTGNPTYTQYF

d_gene: .
j_gene: TRBJ1-1
abundance: .
v_gene: TRBV2
CDR3nt: TGTGCCAGCGAGAATATATCAGGGGCGACTGAAGCTTTCTTT
CDR3aa: CASENISGATEAFF

d_gene: .
j_gene: TRBJ1-1
abundance: .
v_gene: TRBV2
CDR3nt: TGTGCCAGCAGTAGAGTCATACTCAACACTGAAGCTTTCTTT
CDR3aa: CASSRVILNTEAFF

d_gene: TRBD1
j_gene: TRBJ2-6
abundance: .
v_gene: TRBV5-4
CDR3nt: TGTGCCAGCAGCTTGGGACAGGGCACAGTTTCTGGGGCCAACGTCCTGACTTTC
CDR3aa: CASSLGQGTVSGANVLTF

d_gene: TRBD1
j_gene: TRBJ1-2
abundance: .
v_gene: TRBV5-6
CDR3nt: TGTGCCAGCAGCCAAGAAAAGGACAGGATCTTCTACTATGGCTACACCTTC
CDR3aa: CASSQEKDRIFYYGYTF

d_gene: .
j_gene: TRBJ1-1
abundance: .
v_gene: TRBV6-5
CDR3nt: TGTGCCAGCAGCCAGGGCGGGGTGAACACTGAAGCTTTCTTT
CDR3aa: CASSQGGVNTEAFF

d_gene: .
j_gene: TRBJ1-4
abundance: .
v_gene: TRBV5-1
CDR3nt: TGCGCCAGCAGCTTGGTCGGCCGGACAAATGAAAAACTGTTTTTT
CDR3aa: CASSLVGRTNEKLFF

d_gene: .
j_gene: TRBJ1-5
abundance: few
v_gene: TRBV21-1
CDR3nt: TGTGCCAGCAGCACCGGGGGACAGACCCAGGTCAATCAGCCCCAGCATTTT
CDR3aa: CASSTGGQTQVNQPQHF

d_gene: .
j_gene: TRBJ2-1
abundance: once
v_gene: TRBV24-1
CDR3nt: TGTGCCACCAGTGATAGGGGACTGTCTGAGCAGTTCTTC
CDR3aa: CATSDRGLSEQFF

d_gene: .
j_gene: TRBJ1-5
abundance: .
v_gene: TRBV28
CDR3nt: TGTGCCAGCAGCCCGCCGCCCCCGGGCAATCAGCCCCAGCATTTT
CDR3aa: CASSPPPPGNQPQHF

d_gene: .
j_gene: TRBJ1-1
abundance: few
v_gene: TRBV7-9
CDR3nt: TGTGCCAGCATGCCGGGGGAGAACACTGAAGCTTTCTTT
CDR3aa: CASMPGENTEAFF

d_gene: TRBD2
j_gene: TRBJ2-1
abundance: .
v_gene: TRBV29-1
CDR3nt: TGCAGCGTTGAATTCCCTAGCGGGAATGCGAATGAGCAGTTCTTC
CDR3aa: CSVEFPSGNANEQFF

d_gene: .
j_gene: TRBJ1-3
abundance: .
v_gene: TRBV7-2
CDR3nt: TGTGCCAGCAGCTTTGTCGGCGTGTCAGGTGATGGAAACACCATATATTTT
CDR3aa: CASSFVGVSGDGNTIYF

d_gene: TRBD1
j_gene: TRBJ2-3
abundance: few
v_gene: TRBV18
CDR3nt: TGTGCCAGCTCAGATGGACAGGGGCCTAGCACAGATACGCAGTATTTT
CDR3aa: CASSDGQGPSTDTQYF

d_gene: TRBD2
j_gene: TRBJ2-7
abundance: once
v_gene: TRBV6-5
CDR3nt: TGTGCCAGCAGTTCTAGCGGGAGGGGCGAGCAGTACTTC
CDR3aa: CASSSSGRGEQYF

d_gene: TRBD1
j_gene: TRBJ2-5
abundance: .
v_gene: TRBV7-8
CDR3nt: TGTGCCAGCAGCCCCGGACAGGGCAGAGGGGAGACCCAGTACTTC
CDR3aa: CASSPGQGRGETQYF

d_gene: TRBD2
j_gene: TRBJ2-5
abundance: .
v_gene: TRBV9
CDR3nt: TGTGCCAGCAGCGAGATGGGACTAGCGGCAGAGACCCAGTACTTC
CDR3aa: CASSEMGLAAETQYF

d_gene: TRBD1
j_gene: TRBJ2-7
abundance: .
v_gene: TRBV15
CDR3nt: TGTGCCACCAGCAGAGATGGAGGATACAGGGGCAACGAGCAGTACTTC
CDR3aa: CATSRDGGYRGNEQYF

d_gene: .
j_gene: TRBJ2-3
abundance: once
v_gene: TRBV2
CDR3nt: TGTGCCAGCAGTGAATCTTTCGTCTGGGGGGAAGGTACAGATACGCAGTATTTT
CDR3aa: CASSESFVWGEGTDTQYF

d_gene: .
j_gene: TRBJ2-2
abundance: .
v_gene: TRBV4-2
CDR3nt: TGTGCCAGCAGCCAAGTCTGGGGGCTGGATTCGAACACCGGGGAGCTGTTTTTT
CDR3aa: CASSQVWGLDSNTGELFF

d_gene: .
j_gene: TRBJ1-1
abundance: few
v_gene: TRBV11-3
CDR3nt: TGTGCCAGCAGCTTAGTCAAGCTGGACACTGAAGCTTTCTTT
CDR3aa: CASSLVKLDTEAFF

d_gene: .
j_gene: TRBJ1-2
abundance: .
v_gene: TRBV7-2
CDR3nt: TGTGCCAGCAGCTTCGTAGGGCAGGGATCGGGCTACACCTTC
CDR3aa: CASSFVGQGSGYTF

d_gene: .
j_gene: TRBJ2-2
abundance: .
v_gene: TRBV19
CDR3nt: TGTGCCAGTAGTACTAAACTAGTCAGTAGGGCCGGGGAGCTGTTTTTT
CDR3aa: CASSTKLVSRAGELFF

d_gene: TRBD1
j_gene: TRBJ2-7
abundance: .
v_gene: TRBV5-1
CDR3nt: TGCGCCAGCAGCTTGACCGGACAGGGATTCCCCGACGAGCAGTACTTC
CDR3aa: CASSLTGQGFPDEQYF

d_gene: .
j_gene: TRBJ2-3
abundance: .
v_gene: TRBV19
CDR3nt: TGTGCCAGTAGTATAGGTAGGGGTTGGACAGATACGCAGTATTTT
CDR3aa: CASSIGRGWTDTQYF

d_gene: TRBD1
j_gene: TRBJ1-6
abundance: .
v_gene: TRBV6-5
CDR3nt: TGTGCCAGCAGGGGACAGGGAACCCCAAATTCACCCCTCCACTTT
CDR3aa: CASRGQGTPNSPLHF

d_gene: TRBD1
j_gene: TRBJ2-7
abundance: many
v_gene: TRBV7-6
CDR3nt: TGTGCCAGCAGCGCCATAGGGACAGGGGGCTACGAGCAGTACTTC
CDR3aa: CASSAIGTGGYEQYF

d_gene: TRBD1
j_gene: TRBJ2-3
abundance: .
v_gene: TRBV27
CDR3nt: TGTGCCAGCAGTTTACAACAGGGGTCAGATACGCAGTATTTT
CDR3aa: CASSLQQGSDTQYF

d_gene: TRBD1
j_gene: TRBJ2-7
abundance: .
v_gene: TRBV5-6
CDR3nt: TGTGCCAGCAGTGGTGATAGCCAGGGGGCACCCGAGCAGTACTTC
CDR3aa: CASSGDSQGAPEQYF

d_gene: TRBD1
j_gene: TRBJ1-5
abundance: .
v_gene: TRBV15
CDR3nt: TGTGCCACCAGCCCCTCCTTGGGACCAGGGGGCGGAGGACAGCCCCAGCATTTT
CDR3aa: CATSPSLGPGGGGQPQHF

d_gene: .
j_gene: TRBJ1-6
abundance: .
v_gene: TRBV28
CDR3nt: TGTGCCAGCAGTTTATCGTTTTCACCCCTCCACTTT
CDR3aa: CASSLSFSPLHF

d_gene: .
j_gene: TRBJ1-2
abundance: .
v_gene: TRBV7-2
CDR3nt: TGTGCCAGCAGACTTGAACCGACCGGGTCTAGGGGCTACACCTTC
CDR3aa: CASRLEPTGSRGYTF

d_gene: TRBD1
j_gene: TRBJ2-7
abundance: .
v_gene: TRBV5-1
CDR3nt: TGCGCCAGCAGCTTGGAACAGGGGACCCACGAGCAGTACTTC
CDR3aa: CASSLEQGTHEQYF

d_gene: .
j_gene: TRBJ1-4
abundance: .
v_gene: TRBV11-3
CDR3nt: TGTGCCAGCAGCCCAAGTTCCCGGCCAGGACTTAATGAAAAACTGTTTTTT
CDR3aa: CASSPSSRPGLNEKLFF

d_gene: TRBD2
j_gene: TRBJ2-1
abundance: .
v_gene: TRBV11-2
CDR3nt: TGTGCCAGCAGCTTAGTGCGGGGGGCCCCTCGTCGGAGTGAGCAGTTCTTC
CDR3aa: CASSLVRGAPRRSEQFF

d_gene: TRBD1
j_gene: TRBJ2-5
abundance: .
v_gene: TRBV5-1
CDR3nt: TGCGCCAGCAGCAGTAGGGGGCGCGGGGAGACCCAGTACTTC
CDR3aa: CASSSRGRGETQYF

d_gene: TRBD1
j_gene: TRBJ1-2
abundance: .
v_gene: TRBV12-3/TRBV12-4
CDR3nt: TGTGCCAGCAATCACAGGGGTGGCTACACCTTC
CDR3aa: CASNHRGGYTF

d_gene: .
j_gene: TRBJ1-1
abundance: .
v_gene: TRBV28
CDR3nt: TGTGCCAGCAGTTTGGACAGTAGCACTGAAGCTTTCTTT
CDR3aa: CASSLDSSTEAFF

d_gene: TRBD1
j_gene: TRBJ1-4
abundance: once
v_gene: TRBV13
CDR3nt: TGTGCCAGCAGCTTAGGACAGGGGGGTGAAAAACTGTTTTTT
CDR3aa: CASSLGQGGEKLFF

d_gene: TRBD1
j_gene: TRBJ2-5
abundance: .
v_gene: TRBV9
CDR3nt: TGTGCCAGCAGCGCCGGGACAGGGGCTGAGACCCAGTACTTC
CDR3aa: CASSAGTGAETQYF

d_gene: TRBD1
j_gene: TRBJ1-6
abundance: .
v_gene: TRBV5-1
CDR3nt: TGCGCCAGCAGCCAGAAGACAGGGGGTAATTCACCCCTCCACTTT
CDR3aa: CASSQKTGGNSPLHF

d_gene: .
j_gene: TRBJ2-5
abundance: .
v_gene: TRBV11-2
CDR3nt: TGTGCCAGCAGCTCTAAGACCCAGTACTTC
CDR3aa: CASSSKTQYF